This T cell receptor (beta chain) was recorded in a study of PD-1 blockade in classical Hodgkin lymphoma. Documented time point: cycle 4 day 1 (C4D1), after around six weeks of nivolumab. Each patient experienced a relapse that followed autologous stem cell transplantation, and brentuximab vedotin exposure varied. The data were produced by immunoSEQ multiplex PCR, yet TCRdb's version contains in-frame clones alone and is incomplete. The repertoire holds about 21,000 clones, with 70% to 85% as singletons. Germline V CDR1 and CDR2: SGDLS, YYNGEE. The CDR3 has 14 residues. V gave up 0 bases and J gave up 1 base, with 7 bases separating them.

The sample consisted of peripheral blood mononuclear cells (PBMCs), taken before the fourth cycle of nivolumab. The TCR comes from a human donor with classical Hodgkin lymphoma. The rearrangement joins TRBV9 to TRBJ1-1; D not certain. This CDR3 is CASSVAWQNTEAFF. The DNA for the CDR3 is TGTGCCAGCAGCGTAGCTTGGCAGAACACTGAAGCTTTCTTT.